These 29 T cell receptor beta chains came from one sample sequenced in a study of blood T cell repertoires in COVID-19. The repertoire was sequenced with immunoSEQ multiplex PCR; TCRdb's copy has only in-frame clones and lacks some. Of about 160,000 clones in the sample, 80% to 90% were seen once. Sequenced sample: peripheral blood. The receptor set was obtained from a woman aged 55-69 years with COVID-19, enrolled during active disease.

CDR3 in DNA: TGTGCCAGCAGGAACAGGCCCGACACTGAAGCTTTCTTT. This translates into CASRNRPDTEAFF. The chain recombines TRBV2 with TRBJ1-1; D might be TRBD1 (5 bases). Germline lookup yields CDR1 SNHLY and CDR2 FYNNEI. V lost 6 bases and J lost 3, with 11 bases in between. CDR3 length equals 13 residues.

The gene calls are TRBV19 and TRBJ2-3; the D is unclear. Trimming pared 5 bases from V and 0 bases from J, leaving 12 bases between. Germline V CDR1 and CDR2: LNHDA, SQIVND (reference sequence). The CDR3 length is 15 residues. CDR3 loop: CASSVVITSTDTQYF. The DNA of the CDR3 is TGTGCCAGTAGTGTCGTGATAACTAGCACAGATACGCAGTATTTT.

This clone was seen just once. The CDR3 coding sequence is TGCGCCAGCAGTGAGTCGCCTGGGCAGGGCTCACCCCTCCACTTT. It specifies CASSESPGQGSPLHF. This chain connects TRBV10-1 to TRBJ1-6; a possible D gene is TRBD1 (5 bases). The CDR3 runs 15 residues. Trimming removed 0 bases at V and 10 bases at J, with 13 bases between. Germline V gene data show CDR1 as WNHNN and CDR2 as SYGVQD (reference sequence).

This chain uses TRBV27 with TRBJ1-6; a possible D gene is TRBD1 (6 bases). The CDR3 loop spans 15 amino acids. Trimming took 5 bases from V and 8 from J, leaving 16 bases between them. Germline CDR1 MNHEY, CDR2 SMNVEV (reference sequence). The CDR3 reads CASSGAAGGHSPLHF. CDR3 nucleotide sequence: TGTGCCAGCAGTGGGGCGGCGGGGGGCCATTCACCCCTCCACTTT.

J is TRBJ1-5 and V is TRBV5-8, with 10 bases aligning to TRBD1. The CDR3 runs 14 residues. Unmatched junction bases numbered 4, after V lost 4 bases and J lost 6 bases. Germline V gene lookup returns CDR1 SGHTS and CDR2 YDEGEE. The CDR3 reads CASSHDRGLQPQHF. CDR3 DNA: TGTGCCAGCAGCCACGACAGGGGGCTTCAGCCCCAGCATTTT.

This clone came up a few times. The chain links TRBV10-3 to TRBJ2-2, with 9 nucleotides matching TRBD1. Germline trimming cut 5 bases from V and 7 bases from J; bases unmatched to any gene: 5. The CDR3 has 14 amino acids. Germline V gene lookup returns CDR1 ENHRY and CDR2 SYGVKD. The CDR3: CAISPGTGFGELFF. The CDR3 nucleotides are TGTGCCATCAGTCCCGGGACAGGGTTCGGGGAGCTGTTTTTT.

In this sample, this clone turned up once. The chain combines TRBV12-3 or TRBV12-4 with TRBJ2-2, with TRBD1 matching over 8 bases. After removal of 6 bases from V and 7 bases from J, the junction contained 4 bases not matched to a gene. The CDR3 extends over 13 amino acids. The CDR3 DNA follows: TGTGCCAGCAGGGAGACAGGGGTCGGGGAGCTGTTTTTT. The encoded protein is CASRETGVGELFF.

The chain uses TRBV4-2 and TRBJ2-1; 9 bases agree with TRBD1. Germline assignment: CDR1 LGHNA and CDR2 YNFKEQ. The CDR3 length is 15 residues. J lost 8 bases, V lost 6 bases, and 11 bases had no gene match. As DNA, the CDR3 is TGTGCCAGCAGGGGGGGGACAGGGAATGATGATGAGCAGTTCTTC. Protein sequence: CASRGGTGNDDEQFF.

This clone came up once. Other DNA sequences of this sample code for an identical CDR3. The genes are TRBV5-1 and TRBJ2-2; 12 positions match TRBD2. CDR1 and CDR2 from the germline V gene are SGHRS and YFSETQ. The CDR3 has 16 residues. V was pared by 4 bases and J by 2 bases, with 3 bases of the junction left unmatched. DNA for the CDR3: TGCGCCAGCAGCCCTGGACTAGCGGGAAACACCGGGGAGCTGTTTTTT. Its protein product is CASSPGLAGNTGELFF. Full variable domain (missing parts from reference TRBV5-1 and TRBJ2-2): KAGVTQTPRYLIKTRGQQVTLSCSPISGHRSVSWYQQTPGQGLQFLFEYFSETQRNKGNFPGRFSGRQFSNSRSEMNVSTLELGDSALYLCASSPGLAGNTGELFFGEGSRLTVL.

The chain recombines TRBV9 with TRBJ1-2, with 12 bases lining up with TRBD1. Unmatched junction bases numbered 6, after V lost 4 bases and J lost 2 bases. The CDR3 spans 16 residues. Germline loops: CDR1 SGDLS, CDR2 YYNGEE. For the CDR3, the DNA is TGTGCCAGCAGCCCGGGGACAGGGGGCCGGAACTATGGCTACACCTTC. Its translation: CASSPGTGGRNYGYTF.

V and J are TRBV12-3 or TRBV12-4 and TRBJ1-2; D perhaps matches TRBD1 (5 bases). CDR3 length equals 11 residues. V lost 6 bases to trimming and J lost 3 bases, with 5 bases between them. CDR3 amino acids: CASSRDYGYTF. In nucleotides, the CDR3 is TGTGCCAGCAGCAGGGACTATGGCTACACCTTC.

The chain uses TRBV4-1 and TRBJ1-5; D is uncertain. CDR3 length: 14 amino acids. V was clipped by 4 bases and J by 4 bases, with 11 bases between them. Germline-derived CDR1 and CDR2 are MGHRA and YSYEKL. CDR3 DNA: TGCGCCAGCAGCCGCCAGGCCGTAAATCAGCCCCAGCATTTT. This translates into CASSRQAVNQPQHF.

This clone was detected a few times. V gene TRBV24-1 combines with J gene TRBJ2-3; the D is unclear. The CDR3 has 12 residues. Germline V gene sequence: CDR1 KGHDR, CDR2 SFDVKD. V dropped 1 base and J dropped 6 bases, with 4 bases sitting between them. CDR3 loop: CATSDFPDTQYF. CDR3 DNA: TGTGCCACCAGTGATTTTCCTGATACGCAGTATTTT.

The chain carries TRBV7-7 and TRBJ2-5, with 8 bases fitting TRBD1. V lost 5 bases, J lost 5 bases, and 7 bases stayed unmatched. There are 14 residues in the CDR3. Per germline, CDR1 SSHAT and CDR2 FNYEAQ (reference sequence). CDR3 in amino acids: CASSPQGVGETQYF. Written as DNA, the CDR3 is TGTGCCAGCAGCCCACAGGGGGTTGGGGAGACCCAGTACTTC. The variable domain in full, completed from reference TRBV7-7 and TRBJ2-5, reads GAGVSQSPRYKVTKRGQDVTLRCDPISSHATLYWYQQALGQGPEFLTYFNYEAQPDKSGLPSDRFSAERPEGSISTLTIQRTEQRDSAMYRCASSPQGVGETQYFGPGTRLLVL.

This clone turned up a few times. The V and J genes are TRBV3-1 (or the pseudogene TRBV3-2) and TRBJ2-3, with TRBD2 matching over 7 bases. CDR3 length equals 15 residues. Losses at the gene ends were 3 bases for V and 3 bases for J; bases not matched to a gene: 6. CDR1 is LGHDT and CDR2 is YNNKEL in the germline V gene (reference sequence). CDR3 DNA: TGTGCCAGCAGCCAGCCGGGACTACTAACAGATACGCAGTATTTT. Amino acids: CASSQPGLLTDTQYF.

DNA of the CDR3: TGTGCCAGCAGCTTAGTGTCTGGGGAGTATGGCTACACCTTC. It translates to CASSLVSGEYGYTF. The chain is built from TRBV7-9 and TRBJ1-2; D is uncertain. Germline CDR1 reads SEHNR; CDR2 reads FQNEAQ (reference sequence). The V end lost 1 base, the J end lost 5 bases, and 11 bases lay between the germline ends. CDR3 size: 14 residues. Using reference TRBV7-9 and TRBJ1-2 for the parts outside the CDR3, the full variable domain is DTGVSQNPRHKITKRGQNVTFRCDPISEHNRLYWYRQTLGQGPEFLTYFQNEAQLEKSRLLSDRFSAERPKGSFSTLEIQRTEQGDSAMYLCASSLVSGEYGYTFGSGTRLTVV.

This clone was detected a few times. The chain recombines TRBV5-1 with TRBJ2-2; TRBD2 is a possible D gene (6 bases). This CDR3 spans 15 amino acids. Trimming took off 1 base at V and 5 bases at J, with 12 bases between the two ends. The V gene's germline CDR1 is SGHRS and CDR2 YFSETQ. The CDR3 nucleotides read TGCGCCAGCAGCTTGTCCGGGACTGCAACCGGGGAGCTGTTTTTT. Its translation is CASSLSGTATGELFF.

This sequence joins TRBV7-9 and TRBJ2-5; D is uncertain. Germline CDR1 SEHNR, CDR2 FQNEAQ (reference sequence). CDR3 length: 13 residues. V lost 5 bases, J lost 1 base, and 8 bases lay in between. The CDR3 loop reads CASSLTIQETQYF. CDR3 bases: TGTGCCAGCAGCCTGACAATCCAAGAGACCCAGTACTTC.

The chain joins TRBV4-1 to TRBJ2-1; D is perhaps TRBD2 (5 bases). This CDR3 contains 16 residues. The germline V gene encodes CDR1 MGHRA and CDR2 YSYEKL. V lost 1 base and J 0 bases, leaving 10 bases between the germline ends. CDR3 sequence reads: CASSQVAQSSYNEQFF. In DNA form, the CDR3 reads TGCGCCAGCAGCCAAGTAGCGCAAAGCTCCTACAATGAGCAGTTCTTC.

V and J are TRBV19 and TRBJ1-5, with a possible D match to TRBD1 (5 bases). This CDR3 has 14 amino acids. V lost 5 bases and J lost 5, with 13 bases in between. Germline V gene sequence: CDR1 LNHDA, CDR2 SQIVND (reference sequence). Here the CDR3 reads CASSLTQGDQPQHF. In DNA form, the CDR3 reads TGTGCCAGTAGTTTGACCCAAGGGGATCAGCCCCAGCATTTT.

The chain uses TRBV11-2 and TRBJ2-6, with a tentative D call TRBD1 (5 bases). Germline V gives CDR1 SGHAT, CDR2 FQNNGV. Between the trimmed V and J ends, which lost 5 bases and 4 bases, there was a span of 15 bases. This CDR3 comprises 16 residues. Here the CDR3 reads CASSTTVPRGANVLTF. CDR3 DNA sequence: TGTGCCAGCAGCACGACAGTTCCCCGCGGGGCCAACGTCCTGACTTTC. Complete variable domain (other parts from reference TRBV11-2 and TRBJ2-6): EAGVAQSPRYKIIEKRQSVAFWCNPISGHATLYWYQQILGQGPKLLIQFQNNGVVDDSQLPKDRFSAERLKGVDSTLKIQPAKLEDSAVYLCASSTTVPRGANVLTFGAGSRLTVL.

The V call is TRBV27, the J call TRBJ1-4, with D possibly being TRBD1 (6 bases). Germline V lookup: CDR1 MNHEY, CDR2 SMNVEV (reference sequence). V was trimmed by 6 bases and J by 8 bases, leaving 16 bases between them. The CDR3 extends over 14 amino acids. CDR3 bases: TGTGCCAGCAGAAGGGGGACCGTTCTGGAAAAACTGTTTTTT. It is translated as CASRRGTVLEKLFF.

The chain uses TRBV7-2 and TRBJ1-2; no reliable D call. The CDR3 consists of 13 residues. Germline loops: CDR1 SGHTA, CDR2 FQGNSA. V gave up 3 bases and J gave up 6 bases, with 11 bases separating them. The CDR3 loop reads CASSFVGQDGYTF. DNA for the CDR3: TGTGCCAGCAGCTTCGTGGGTCAGGATGGCTACACCTTC.

The chain employs TRBV27 and TRBJ2-7; 11 positions match TRBD1. In germline, CDR1 is MNHEY, CDR2 SMNVEV (reference sequence). CDR3 size: 15 residues. Trimming took 4 bases from V and 7 from J; bases not matched to a gene: 9. CDR3 bases: TGTGCCAGCAGTTATGGACAGGGGGCGATCGGGGAGCAGTACTTC. It encodes CASSYGQGAIGEQYF.

V gene TRBV15 combines with J gene TRBJ2-1, with D hard to call. V was pared by 0 bases and J by 10 bases, with 7 bases between. This CDR3 is 12 amino acids long. In germline, CDR1 is LNHNV, CDR2 YYDKDF (reference sequence). The CDR3 loop is CATSRDPREQFF. Written as DNA, the CDR3 is TGTGCCACCAGCAGAGATCCCCGGGAGCAGTTCTTC.

The chain employs TRBV7-2 and TRBJ1-1; D gene uncertain. V was cut by 4 bases and J by 1 base, with 10 bases left in between. CDR3 length equals 14 residues. Germline CDR1 SGHTA, CDR2 FQGNSA. CDR3 DNA: TGTGCCAGCAGCTACCCCGGCGGGAACACTGAAGCTTTCTTT. Translating gives CASSYPGGNTEAFF.

The rearrangement joins TRBV3-1 (or the pseudogene TRBV3-2) to TRBJ1-1; 8 bases line up with TRBD1. CDR1 LGHDT and CDR2 YNNKEL come from the germline V gene (reference sequence). This CDR3 is 14 amino acids long. J was trimmed by 2 bases and V by 5 bases; bases with no gene match: 4. The CDR3 sequence is CASSSQGANTEAFF. CDR3 bases: TGTGCCAGCAGCTCCCAGGGGGCCAACACTGAAGCTTTCTTT.

The V call is TRBV5-1, the J call TRBJ2-5, with TRBD2 matching 12 bases. From germline, CDR1 is SGHRS and CDR2 YFSETQ. There are 17 residues in the CDR3. The junction had 6 bases not matched to a gene; V was cut back by 0 bases and J by 3 bases. The CDR3 DNA reads TGCGCCAGCAGCTTGGCCAGGTCTAGCGGGAGGGAAGAGACCCAGTACTTC. As protein: CASSLARSSGREETQYF.

The chain carries TRBV27 and TRBJ1-1, with 7 bases lining up with TRBD1. Germline loops: CDR1 MNHEY, CDR2 SMNVEV (reference sequence). V lost 7 bases to trimming and J lost 5 bases; unmatched junction nucleotides: 10. The CDR3 has 14 residues. For the CDR3, the DNA is TGTGCCAGCAATCCCATTGGGGGACAGACTGAAGCTTTCTTT. This encodes CASNPIGGQTEAFF.